A selection of T cell receptor beta chains follows, all from one sample in a study of cytomegalovirus exposure and HLA in healthy donors. Data came from immunoSEQ multiplex PCR; TCRdb stores just in-frame clones and leaves some out. The sample lists over 150,000 clones, about 80% occurring once. Sequenced: PBMCs. The origin of the receptors is a man aged 25-45 years in good health and CMV-seropositive. The CDR3 runs from the conserved cysteine through the conserved F or W. D genes are given only for firm matches. Not all rows give a size; the values are once, few, many and, for expanded clones, a class.

abundance	d_gene	v_gene	j_gene	CDR3aa	CDR3nt
NA	NA	TRBV27	TRBJ2-7	CASAKRVVYEQYF	TGTGCCAGCGCGAAGCGGGTAGTCTACGAGCAGTACTTC
NA	NA	TRBV15	TRBJ2-3	CATSPRVAARTDTQYF	TGTGCCACCAGCCCACGTGTAGCGGCCCGAACAGATACGCAGTATTTT
NA	NA	TRBV6-1	TRBJ1-1	CASSEGQISTEAFF	TGTGCCAGCAGTGAAGGCCAGATTTCCACTGAAGCTTTCTTT
few	TRBD1	TRBV4-1	TRBJ2-2	CASSTRQGANTGELFF	TGCGCCAGCAGCACCCGACAGGGCGCGAACACCGGGGAGCTGTTTTTT
NA	TRBD1	TRBV18	TRBJ1-2	CASSSTGGYGYTF	TGTGCCAGCTCATCCACAGGGGGCTATGGCTACACCTTC
NA	NA	TRBV7-6	TRBJ1-1	CASSLGFGLGQNTEAFF	TGTGCCAGCAGCTTAGGTTTTGGGTTGGGACAGAACACTGAAGCTTTCTTT
NA	NA	TRBV7-9	TRBJ2-3	CASSLPADTQYF	TGTGCCAGCAGCTTACCAGCGGATACGCAGTATTTT
NA	TRBD2	TRBV19	TRBJ2-3	CASTDGTSGADTQYF	TGTGCCAGTACCGATGGGACTAGCGGGGCAGATACGCAGTATTTT
NA	NA	TRBV4-1	TRBJ2-7	CASSQAQLSYEQYF	TGCGCCAGCAGCCAAGCACAGCTCTCCTACGAGCAGTACTTC
NA	NA	TRBV10-3	TRBJ1-4	CAISVRGGEKLFF	TGTGCCATCAGTGTCAGGGGTGGTGAAAAACTGTTTTTT
many	NA	TRBV4-1	TRBJ2-5	CASSQAPNQETQYF	TGCGCCAGCAGCCAAGCTCCTAATCAAGAGACCCAGTACTTC
NA	TRBD1	TRBV25-1	TRBJ2-7	CASSEERGLKSYEQYF	TGTGCCAGCAGTGAGGAGAGGGGGCTAAAGTCCTACGAGCAGTACTTC
NA	NA	TRBV5-4	TRBJ2-3	CASSSSPGVPTDTQYF	TGTGCCAGCAGCTCGAGCCCGGGGGTCCCCACAGATACGCAGTATTTT
NA	NA	TRBV10-3	TRBJ1-3	CAISEGGGGNTIYF	TGTGCCATCAGTGAGGGGGGAGGTGGAAACACCATATATTTT
few	NA	TRBV18	TRBJ1-2	CASSPLGGSGYTF	TGTGCCAGCTCACCCCTAGGAGGATCTGGCTACACCTTC
once	NA	TRBV7-3	TRBJ2-1	CASSQRGNEQFF	TGTGCCAGCAGCCAAAGGGGCAATGAGCAGTTCTTC
NA	NA	TRBV7-8	TRBJ1-5	CASSPGSGNQPQHF	TGTGCCAGCAGCCCAGGATCGGGCAATCAGCCCCAGCATTTT
NA	NA	TRBV19	TRBJ2-1	CASSTGTTRSSYNEQFF	TGTGCCAGTAGTACCGGGACAACAAGGAGCTCCTACAATGAGCAGTTCTTC
NA	NA	TRBV27	TRBJ2-3	CASSFRPRGSTDTQYF	TGTGCCAGCAGTTTTCGACCCCGGGGGAGCACAGATACGCAGTATTTT
NA	NA	TRBV11-2	TRBJ2-7	CASSLDPQRTHEQYF	TGTGCCAGCAGCCTAGACCCTCAGCGGACGCACGAGCAGTACTTC
once	TRBD1	TRBV28	TRBJ2-3	CASSSWTGQTTDTQYF	TGTGCCAGCAGTTCTTGGACAGGGCAGACCACAGATACGCAGTATTTT
NA	NA	TRBV5-4	TRBJ1-4	CASSSIGGLDEKLFF	TGTGCCAGCAGCTCAATAGGGGGATTGGATGAAAAACTGTTTTTT
NA	TRBD2	TRBV5-4	TRBJ2-1	CASSLDPSGYNEQFF	TGTGCCAGCAGCTTGGATCCTAGCGGATACAATGAGCAGTTCTTC
NA	NA	TRBV7-9	TRBJ2-7	CASSSYRSSYEQYF	TGTGCCAGCAGCTCTTATCGCAGTTCCTACGAGCAGTACTTC
NA	NA	TRBV18	TRBJ2-1	CASSPAWERSYNEQFF	TGTGCCAGCTCACCGGCGTGGGAGAGATCCTACAATGAGCAGTTCTTC
NA	NA	TRBV2	TRBJ1-1	CASSGQVNTEAFF	TGTGCCAGCAGTGGACAGGTGAACACTGAAGCTTTCTTT
NA	NA	TRBV9	TRBJ2-5	CASSVVGAAWEETQYF	TGTGCCAGCAGCGTAGTGGGGGCGGCGTGGGAAGAGACCCAGTACTTC
NA	TRBD2	TRBV7-3	TRBJ2-7	CASSLGGLNEQYF	TGTGCCAGCAGCTTGGGGGGACTAAACGAGCAGTACTTC
NA	NA	TRBV28	TRBJ1-3	CASRAGSGNTIYF	TGTGCCAGCAGAGCTGGCTCTGGAAACACCATATATTTT
NA	NA	TRBV7-2	TRBJ2-3	CASSSRGTDTQYF	TGTGCCAGCAGCTCCCGCGGCACAGATACGCAGTATTTT
few	TRBD1	TRBV6-6	TRBJ1-6	CASSTGGISNSPLHF	TGTGCCAGCAGTACAGGGGGGATATCTAATTCACCCCTCCACTTT
NA	NA	TRBV27	TRBJ2-1	CASSLSASRDYNEQFF	TGTGCCAGCAGTTTATCGGCCTCACGGGACTACAATGAGCAGTTCTTC
NA	TRBD2	TRBV5-5	TRBJ2-7	CASTPPGMTSGYEQYF	TGTGCCAGCACCCCCCCTGGTATGACTAGCGGTTACGAGCAGTACTTC
NA	NA	TRBV19	TRBJ1-2	CASSTATGMSGYTF	TGTGCCAGTAGTACAGCCACGGGAATGTCTGGCTACACCTTC
NA	NA	TRBV5-1	TRBJ1-3	CASSLSEGDGNTIYF	TGCGCCAGCAGCTTGTCCGAAGGGGATGGAAACACCATATATTTT
NA	NA	TRBV27	TRBJ2-1	CASSSLGPTSSYNEQFF	TGTGCCAGCAGTTCCCTCGGACCCACTAGCTCCTACAATGAGCAGTTCTTC
NA	NA	TRBV18	TRBJ2-5	CASGPQETQYF	TGTGCCAGCGGGCCTCAAGAGACCCAGTACTTC
NA	NA	TRBV6-1	TRBJ1-2	CASTEGGVGYGYTF	TGTGCCAGCACCGAAGGGGGGGTAGGCTATGGCTACACCTTC
NA	NA	TRBV27	TRBJ2-7	CASSYSGNDVYEQYF	TGTGCCAGCAGCTATAGCGGAAACGACGTCTACGAGCAGTACTTC
NA	TRBD1	TRBV19	TRBJ1-1	CASMGQGFTEAFF	TGTGCCAGTATGGGACAGGGGTTCACTGAAGCTTTCTTT
NA	TRBD1	TRBV7-2	TRBJ1-1	CASGTALGEAFF	TGTGCCAGCGGGACAGCCCTCGGGGAAGCTTTCTTT
NA	NA	TRBV28	TRBJ2-2	CASSSPGAGELFF	TGTGCCAGCAGTAGTCCAGGGGCCGGGGAGCTGTTTTTT
NA	NA	TRBV4-2	TRBJ2-1	CASSQEPLRDFAYNEQFF	TGTGCCAGCAGCCAAGAACCCCTGCGGGACTTTGCCTACAATGAGCAGTTCTTC
few	NA	TRBV28	TRBJ1-5	CASSPDSNQPQHF	TGTGCCAGCAGCCCAGATAGCAATCAGCCCCAGCATTTT
NA	NA	TRBV25-1	TRBJ2-5	CASSEFIGETQYF	TGTGCCAGCAGTGAATTCATCGGAGAGACCCAGTACTTC